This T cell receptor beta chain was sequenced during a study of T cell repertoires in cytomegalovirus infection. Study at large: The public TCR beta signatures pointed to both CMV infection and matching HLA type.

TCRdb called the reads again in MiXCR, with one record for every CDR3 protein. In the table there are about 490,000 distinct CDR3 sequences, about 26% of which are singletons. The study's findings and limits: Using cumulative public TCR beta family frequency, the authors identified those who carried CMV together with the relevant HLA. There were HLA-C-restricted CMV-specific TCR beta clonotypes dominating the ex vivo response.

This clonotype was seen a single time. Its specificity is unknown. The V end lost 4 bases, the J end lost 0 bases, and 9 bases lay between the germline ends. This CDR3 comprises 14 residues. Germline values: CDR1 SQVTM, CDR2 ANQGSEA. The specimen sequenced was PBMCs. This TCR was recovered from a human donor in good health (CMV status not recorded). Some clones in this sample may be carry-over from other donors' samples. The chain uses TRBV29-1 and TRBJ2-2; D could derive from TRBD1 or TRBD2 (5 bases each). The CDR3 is CSVARGPNTGELFF. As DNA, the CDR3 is TGCAGCGTTGCGAGGGGTCCGAACACCGGGGAGCTGTTTTTT.